Sequencing of this T cell receptor (beta chain) was carried out in a study of blood T cell repertoires in COVID-19. The V gene lost 7 bases and the J gene lost 0 bases, with 16 bases spanning the gap. The CDR3 extends over 15 amino acids. Germline lookup yields CDR1 MNHEY and CDR2 SVGAGI. The repertoire was sequenced with immunoSEQ multiplex PCR; TCRdb's copy has only in-frame clones and lacks some. The sample lists 450,000 or so clones; roughly 89% were seen once. The source material was peripheral blood. The clonotype originates from a man younger than 35 with COVID-19, enrolled during active disease. This chain connects TRBV6-5 to TRBJ2-7; D might be TRBD2 (6 bases). The CDR3 reads CASMFLGLSSYEQYF. CDR3 nucleotide sequence: TGTGCCAGCATGTTTTTGGGACTCAGCTCCTACGAGCAGTACTTC.